This paragraph covers one TCR beta chain sequence. Its matching antigen is unknown. Clones were sequenced by immunoSEQ multiplex PCR, and TCRdb holds only the in-frame ones, with some missing. The repertoire includes about 2.4 million clones, around nine tenths of them detected once, and roughly 0.13% sits in the top ten. The germline CDR1 and CDR2 sequences are ENHRY and SYGVKD. Trimming removed 2 bases at V and 4 bases at J, with 16 bases between. The CDR3 length is 16 residues. This specimen belongs to a study of shared clonotypes between healthy human individuals. Study overall: Per-donor plates numbered three CD4 naive, three CD4 memory, two CD8 naive and one CD8 memory. Regarding the study as a whole: Among several donors, roughly 5.5% of naive CD4 clonotypes were found in common.

Sequencing was done on a sample of naive CD4+ T cells sorted from blood. Specified subset: CD45RA+ positively selected. The chain carries TRBV10-3 and TRBJ2-3; D is possibly TRBD1 (6 bases). This receptor was identified in a man younger than 35 in good health. CDR3 coding DNA: TGTGCCATCAGTGAGAGGCCTACTGGGGGCGCAGATACGCAGTATTTT. It specifies CAISERPTGGADTQYF.